Listed below are T cell receptor beta chains from one sample, sequenced in a study of beta chain features in type 1 diabetes. Clones were sequenced by immunoSEQ multiplex PCR, and TCRdb holds only the in-frame ones, with some missing. Altogether around 150,000 clones are present, roughly 59% being singletons, with the ten largest covering about 0.1%. The specimen was naive CD4+ T cells from blood. The receptor set was obtained from a young man with type 1 diabetes. Both conserved end residues are part of each CDR3. The D gene is left open where the match is weak. The size entry is marked missing in some rows and otherwise reads once, few, many or a size class.

v_gene: TRBV7-2
d_gene: -
abundance: -
j_gene: TRBJ1-1
CDR3aa: CASSFLGMNTEAFF
CDR3nt: TGTGCCAGCAGCTTTTTGGGCATGAACACTGAAGCTTTCTTT

v_gene: TRBV30
d_gene: -
abundance: -
j_gene: TRBJ1-5
CDR3aa: CAWSAGSNQPQHF
CDR3nt: TGTGCCTGGAGTGCCGGTAGCAATCAGCCCCAGCATTTT

v_gene: TRBV7-6
d_gene: -
abundance: -
j_gene: TRBJ2-5
CDR3aa: CASSLDSGRETQYF
CDR3nt: TGTGCCAGCAGCTTAGATTCGGGAAGGGAGACCCAGTACTTC

v_gene: TRBV7-8
d_gene: -
abundance: -
j_gene: TRBJ2-1
CDR3aa: CASSLERTVYNEQFF
CDR3nt: TGTGCCAGCAGCTTAGAACGGACGGTATACAATGAGCAGTTCTTC

v_gene: TRBV7-8
d_gene: -
abundance: few
j_gene: TRBJ2-6
CDR3aa: CASSLGGTGANVLTF
CDR3nt: TGTGCCAGCAGCTTAGGAGGGACTGGGGCCAACGTCCTGACTTTC

v_gene: TRBV29-1
d_gene: -
abundance: -
j_gene: TRBJ1-1
CDR3aa: CSVAYLGWSMNTEAFF
CDR3nt: TGCAGCGTTGCTTATCTAGGGTGGTCAATGAACACTGAAGCTTTCTTT

v_gene: TRBV29-1
d_gene: TRBD1
abundance: -
j_gene: TRBJ2-7
CDR3aa: CSVEAQGANEQYF
CDR3nt: TGCAGCGTTGAGGCACAGGGGGCGAACGAGCAGTACTTC

v_gene: TRBV6-5
d_gene: -
abundance: -
j_gene: TRBJ2-7
CDR3aa: CASSRTGTLDNEQYF
CDR3nt: TGTGCCAGCAGCCGCACAGGGACCCTAGACAACGAGCAGTACTTC

v_gene: TRBV6-5
d_gene: -
abundance: few
j_gene: TRBJ2-1
CDR3aa: CASSYGVQSYNEQFF
CDR3nt: TGTGCCAGCAGTTACGGAGTACAGTCCTACAATGAGCAGTTCTTC

v_gene: TRBV7-9
d_gene: -
abundance: -
j_gene: TRBJ2-3
CDR3aa: CASSQQAGPSTDTQYF
CDR3nt: TGTGCCAGCAGCCAGCAGGCGGGCCCAAGCACAGATACGCAGTATTTT

v_gene: TRBV7-2
d_gene: TRBD1
abundance: -
j_gene: TRBJ2-6
CDR3aa: CASSADRRSGANVLTF
CDR3nt: TGTGCCAGCAGCGCGGACAGGCGCTCTGGGGCCAACGTCCTGACTTTC

v_gene: TRBV30
d_gene: -
abundance: -
j_gene: TRBJ2-1
CDR3aa: CAWSVFNEQFF
CDR3nt: TGTGCCTGGAGTGTTTTCAATGAGCAGTTCTTC

v_gene: TRBV25-1
d_gene: -
abundance: -
j_gene: TRBJ2-3
CDR3aa: CASSESWAGDFTDTQYF
CDR3nt: TGTGCCAGCAGTGAATCTTGGGCAGGGGATTTCACAGATACGCAGTATTTT

v_gene: TRBV7-2
d_gene: TRBD1
abundance: -
j_gene: TRBJ1-2
CDR3aa: CASSSGTGNYGYTF
CDR3nt: TGTGCCAGCAGCTCAGGGACAGGGAACTATGGCTACACCTTC

v_gene: TRBV29-1
d_gene: -
abundance: -
j_gene: TRBJ2-3
CDR3aa: CSVHIGSFLWSTDTQYF
CDR3nt: TGCAGCGTTCATATCGGTTCTTTTCTATGGAGCACAGATACGCAGTATTTT

v_gene: TRBV10-3
d_gene: -
abundance: few
j_gene: TRBJ2-5
CDR3aa: CAISGGGQHYEETQYF
CDR3nt: TGTGCCATCAGTGGAGGGGGACAACATTATGAAGAGACCCAGTACTTC

v_gene: TRBV29-1
d_gene: TRBD1
abundance: -
j_gene: TRBJ1-5
CDR3aa: CSVEPGGDQPQHF
CDR3nt: TGCAGCGTTGAGCCAGGGGGCGATCAGCCCCAGCATTTT

v_gene: TRBV9
d_gene: -
abundance: -
j_gene: TRBJ2-5
CDR3aa: CASSPPGTAETQYF
CDR3nt: TGTGCCAGCAGTCCTCCTGGGACGGCAGAGACCCAGTACTTC